The subject of this entry is one T cell receptor (beta chain). CDR1 and CDR2 (germline): SQVTM, ANQGSEA. With 6 bases clipped from V and 1 base from J, the junction kept 6 bases outside the gene matches. The CDR3 extends over 15 amino acids. Data came from immunoSEQ multiplex PCR; TCRdb stores just in-frame clones and leaves some out. The sample lists roughly 220,000 clones, approximately 86% occurring once. The record originates from a study of blood T cell repertoires in COVID-19. Study context: Nucleic acid was either cDNA or gDNA, and it came from T cells, B-cell-depleted T cells, or PBMCs.

The J gene is TRBJ2-5, the V gene TRBV29-1; 12 bases line up with TRBD2. This TCR was recovered from a man between 60 and 75 years old with acute or convalescent COVID-19. Source material: peripheral blood. For the CDR3, the DNA is TGCAGCGTGGAGGGGACTAGCGGGCGCCAAGAGACCCAGTACTTC. Translated, it gives CSVEGTSGRQETQYF.